This note documents a single T cell receptor (beta chain) sequence. This entry is derived from a study of blood T cell repertoires in COVID-19. Study information: Italy, Spain and the United States were the sources of the convalescent and acute COVID-19 samples. T cells, B-cell-depleted T cells, or PBMCs supplied cDNA or gDNA.

Original methodology: From reference gene primer amplification, estimates of nucleated cell counts were derived. TCRdb's table, derived via immunoSEQ multiplex PCR, lists solely in-frame clones and lacks some. V and J calls and clone size are those listed in that table; D and trimming were worked out from the DNA. The sample shows 130,000 to 150,000 clones, 88% of them seen only once. The CDR3 runs 14 residues. V lost 2 bases to trimming and J lost 4 bases, with 8 bases between them. Germline lookup yields CDR1 SGHTA and CDR2 FQGTGA. This clonotype was obtained from a man aged 50 to 60 with active or convalescent COVID-19. Sequencing used peripheral blood. This rearrangement joins TRBV7-3 to TRBJ2-2; D not resolved. As DNA, the CDR3 is TGTGCCAGCAGCTTATCCGCGAGCACCGGGGAGCTGTTTTTT. Translated, it gives CASSLSASTGELFF. The entire variable domain, with the rest obtained from reference TRBV7-3 and TRBJ2-2, is as follows: GAGVSQTPSNKVTEKGKYVELRCDPISGHTALYWYRQSLGQGPEFLIYFQGTGAADDSGLPNDRFFAVRPEGSVSTLKIQRTERGDSAVYLCASSLSASTGELFFGEGSRLTVL.